This TCR beta chain was identified in a study of cytomegalovirus exposure and HLA in healthy donors. In regard to this clone: Its antigen remains unidentified.

Broader study findings: While the bulk of TCR sequences proved rare, some public TCRs turned up in many donors.

The germline V gene encodes CDR1 SGDLS and CDR2 YYNGEE. Trimming cost V 2 bases and J 0 bases; bases outside gene matches: 4. CDR3 length: 17 residues. Use of 60 Vbeta and 13 Jbeta primers characterized the PCR. Some clones are missing from TCRdb's copy, which holds only in-frame ones; the method was immunoSEQ multiplex PCR. The sample holds about 150,000 clones, roughly 80% seen once. Source material: PBMCs. The TCR comes from a woman in her forties or fifties in good health and CMV-seropositive. This chain uses TRBV9 with TRBJ2-2; 10 bases are shared with TRBD2. The CDR3 DNA sequence: TGTGCCAGCAGCGTTTTTAGCGGGGGGACGAACACCGGGGAGCTGTTTTTT. Its protein is CASSVFSGGTNTGELFF.